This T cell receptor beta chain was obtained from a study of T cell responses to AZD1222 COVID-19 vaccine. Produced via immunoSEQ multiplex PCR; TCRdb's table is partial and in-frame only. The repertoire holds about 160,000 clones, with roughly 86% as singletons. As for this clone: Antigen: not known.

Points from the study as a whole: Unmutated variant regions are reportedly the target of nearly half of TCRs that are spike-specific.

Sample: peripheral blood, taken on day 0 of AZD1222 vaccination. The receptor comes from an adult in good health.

Written as DNA, the CDR3 is TGTGCCAGCAGTTTAGGGGGTTCCGAAGCTTTCTTT. Translating it yields CASSLGGSEAFF. The gene calls are TRBV28 and TRBJ1-1; tentatively, D is TRBD1 (5 bases). V shed 2 bases and J shed 8 bases, with 9 bases lying between them. The CDR3 totals 12 residues. Germline V gene lookup returns CDR1 MDHEN and CDR2 SYDVKM.